The subject of this entry is one TCR beta chain. The source of the sample is a study of cytomegalovirus exposure and HLA in healthy donors. The primer mix had 60 Vbeta and 13 Jbeta primers. Repertoires were generated with immunoSEQ multiplex PCR, while TCRdb's copy carries only in-frame clones and drops some. The sample carries approximately 170,000 clones, about 70% recorded once. CDR3 length: 16 residues. Unmatched junction bases numbered 8, after V lost 4 bases and J lost 5 bases. Germline V gives CDR1 MDHEN, CDR2 SYDVKM. The material sequenced was PBMCs. This receptor was identified in a woman in her 40s in good health and CMV-seropositive. The chain couples TRBV28 to TRBJ2-2; TRBD2 agrees at 9 bases. Here the CDR3 DNA reads TGTGCCAGCAGTTCCTATGGTAGCGGGAGTACCGGGGAGCTGTTTTTT. Amino acids: CASSSYGSGSTGELFF.